A selection of T cell receptor beta chains follows, all from one sample in a study of human T cells and chemical hapten exposure. TCRdb processed the RACE reads anew with MiXCR; each CDR3 protein has one entry. The table includes 80,000 to 95,000 distinct CDR3 sequences, 11% detected once. This specimen consisted of whole blood, obtained in connection with sensitization to the hapten diphenylcyclopropenone (DPC). These receptors came from a man between 18 and 29 years old with alopecia areata. Some clones in this sample may be carry-over from other donors' samples. Both conserved end residues are part of each CDR3. A D gene is named only where the DNA matches it firmly. A row's size may be missing; if present it is once, few, many or a size class.

j_call v_call clone_size d_call cdr3_aa cdr3_nt
TRBJ1-5 TRBV3-1 - - CASSQNGAGQPQHF TGTGCCAGCAGCCAAAATGGAGCGGGTCAGCCCCAGCATTTT
TRBJ2-1 TRBV7-2 many TRBD2 CASSLAAGLVYNEQFF TGTGCCAGCAGCTTAGCAGCGGGACTAGTCTACAATGAGCAGTTCTTC
TRBJ1-1 TRBV7-9 many - CASSGGQRRKAFF TGTGCCAGCAGCGGGGGGCAGAGGAGAAAAGCTTTCTTT
TRBJ2-1 TRBV6-2/TRBV6-3 many TRBD1 CASSYGAGGSYNEQFF TGTGCCAGCAGTTATGGGGCAGGGGGCTCCTACAATGAGCAGTTCTTC
TRBJ2-4 TRBV7-2 - TRBD1 CASSPDRVLAKNIQYF TGTGCCAGCAGCCCGGACAGGGTACTAGCCAAAAACATTCAGTACTTC
TRBJ2-4 TRBV18 few TRBD2 CASSPLGRAQAKNIQYF TGTGCCAGCTCGCCGCTAGGGAGGGCCCAAGCCAAAAACATTCAGTACTTC
TRBJ1-6 TRBV2 few - CASQYGTRTSPLHF TGTGCCAGCCAGTATGGGACCCGAACATCCCCCCTCCACTTT
TRBJ1-3 TRBV6-5 many TRBD1 CASSSPGQSMGNTIYF TGTGCCAGCAGTTCCCCGGGACAGTCAATGGGGAACACCATATATTTT
TRBJ2-5 TRBV20-1 - TRBD2 CSARGAGPQETQYF TGCAGTGCTAGAGGAGCGGGGCCCCAAGAGACCCAGTACTTC
TRBJ1-3 TRBV20-1 - - CSAISPTGNTIYF TGCAGTGCAATCAGTCCGACTGGAAACACCATATATTTT
TRBJ1-5 TRBV6-2/TRBV6-3 - - CASRETVMSNQPQHF TGTGCCAGCAGGGAGACAGTTATGAGCAATCAGCCCCAGCATTTT
TRBJ1-2 TRBV12-3/TRBV12-4 few - CASSFRRSWGYTF TGTGCCAGCAGTTTTCGTAGGTCGTGGGGCTACACCTTC
TRBJ2-6 TRBV19 many - CASSITWPRSVLTF TGTGCCAGTAGTATAACTTGGCCTCGAAGCGTCCTGACTTTC
TRBJ2-5 TRBV15 - TRBD1 CATSLDRGQETQYF TGTGCCACCAGCCTAGACAGGGGCCAAGAGACCCAGTACTTC
TRBJ1-1 TRBV20-1 many - CSAPRDMNTEAFF TGCAGTGCTCCTCGGGACATGAACACTGAAGCTTTCTTT
TRBJ1-1 TRBV6-5 few - CASSYGQLDTEAFF TGTGCCAGCAGTTACGGGCAGCTAGACACTGAAGCTTTCTTT
TRBJ1-1 TRBV7-9 many - CASSTSGAEAFF TGTGCCAGCAGCACCTCCGGGGCTGAAGCTTTCTTT
TRBJ1-6 TRBV6-2/TRBV6-3 few - CASSYSTSPLHF TGTGCCAGCAGTTACTCGACGTCACCCCTCCACTTT
TRBJ1-1 TRBV20-1 few - CSVQRVNTEAFF TGCAGTGTGCAACGAGTCAACACTGAAGCTTTCTTT
TRBJ2-1 TRBV7-3 - - CASSSSPYNEQFF TGTGCCAGCAGCTCGAGCCCTTACAATGAGCAGTTCTTC
TRBJ2-3 TRBV7-2 many - CASSYTDTQYF TGTGCCAGCAGTTACACAGATACGCAGTATTTT
TRBJ2-5 TRBV7-2 many - CASSLLGAQETQYF TGTGCCAGCAGCTTACTTGGGGCCCAAGAGACCCAGTACTTC
TRBJ2-5 TRBV6-2/TRBV6-3 - TRBD1 CASSYAGTGGRKTQYF TGTGCCAGCAGTTACGCCGGGACAGGGGGCAGGAAGACCCAGTACTTC
TRBJ1-1 TRBV5-1 many - CASSLVRENTEAFF TGCGCCAGCAGCTTGGTGCGGGAGAACACTGAAGCTTTCTTT
TRBJ1-1 TRBV7-9 many - CASSLALKSSEAFF TGTGCCAGCAGCTTAGCGCTTAAGTCGAGTGAAGCTTTCTTT
TRBJ1-6 TRBV20-1 - TRBD1 CSASLTGGNSPLHF TGCAGTGCTAGTCTGACAGGGGGAAATTCACCCCTCCACTTT